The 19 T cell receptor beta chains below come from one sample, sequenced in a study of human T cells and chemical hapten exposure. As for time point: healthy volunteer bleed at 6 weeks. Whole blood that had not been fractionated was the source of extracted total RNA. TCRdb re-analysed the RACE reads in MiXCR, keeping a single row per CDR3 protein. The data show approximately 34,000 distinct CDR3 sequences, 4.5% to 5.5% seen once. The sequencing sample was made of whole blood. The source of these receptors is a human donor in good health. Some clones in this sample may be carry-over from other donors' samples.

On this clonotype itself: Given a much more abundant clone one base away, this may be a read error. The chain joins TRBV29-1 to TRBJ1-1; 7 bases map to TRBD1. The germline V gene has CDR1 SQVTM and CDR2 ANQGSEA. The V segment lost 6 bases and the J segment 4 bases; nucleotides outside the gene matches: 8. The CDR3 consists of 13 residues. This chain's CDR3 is CSVMASGGTEAFF. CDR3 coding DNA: TGCAGCGTAATGGCGTCAGGGGGCACTGAAGCTTTCTTT.

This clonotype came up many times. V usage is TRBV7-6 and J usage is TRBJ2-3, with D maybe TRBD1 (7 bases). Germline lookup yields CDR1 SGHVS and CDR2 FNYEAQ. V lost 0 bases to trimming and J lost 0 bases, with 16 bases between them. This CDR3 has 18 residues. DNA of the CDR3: TGTGCCAGCAGCTTAGCTGGAGGGGGCTTTGCTAGCACAGATACGCAGTATTTT. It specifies CASSLAGGGFASTDTQYF.

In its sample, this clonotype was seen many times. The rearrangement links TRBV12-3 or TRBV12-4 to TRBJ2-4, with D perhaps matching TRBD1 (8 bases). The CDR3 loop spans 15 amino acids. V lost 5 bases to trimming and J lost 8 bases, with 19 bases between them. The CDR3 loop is CASSPPGRGQDIQYF. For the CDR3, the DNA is TGTGCCAGCAGTCCCCCAGGGAGGGGACAGGACATTCAGTACTTC.

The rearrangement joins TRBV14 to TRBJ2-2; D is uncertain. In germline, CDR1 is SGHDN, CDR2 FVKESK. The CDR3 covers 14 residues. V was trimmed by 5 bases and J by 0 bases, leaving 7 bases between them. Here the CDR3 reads CASSGVANTGELFF. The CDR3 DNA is TGTGCCAGCAGCGGCGTGGCGAACACCGGGGAGCTGTTTTTT.

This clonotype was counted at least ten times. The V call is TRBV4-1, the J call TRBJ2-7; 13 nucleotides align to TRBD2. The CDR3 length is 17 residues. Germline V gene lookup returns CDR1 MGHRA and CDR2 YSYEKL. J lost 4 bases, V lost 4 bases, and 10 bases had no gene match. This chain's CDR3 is CASSPRLAGGPGYEQYF. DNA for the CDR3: TGCGCCAGCAGCCCCCGACTAGCGGGGGGCCCGGGGTACGAGCAGTACTTC.

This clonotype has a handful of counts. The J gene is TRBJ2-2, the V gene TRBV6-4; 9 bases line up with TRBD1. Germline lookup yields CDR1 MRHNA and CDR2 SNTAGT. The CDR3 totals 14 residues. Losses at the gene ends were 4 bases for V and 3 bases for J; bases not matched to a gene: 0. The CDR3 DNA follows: TGTGCCAGCAGTGGGACAGGGGACACCGGGGAGCTGTTTTTT. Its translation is CASSGTGDTGELFF.

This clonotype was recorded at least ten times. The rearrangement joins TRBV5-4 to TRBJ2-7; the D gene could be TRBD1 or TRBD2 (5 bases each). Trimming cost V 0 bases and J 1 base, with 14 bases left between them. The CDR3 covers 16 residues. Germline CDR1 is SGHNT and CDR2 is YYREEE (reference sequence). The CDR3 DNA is TGTGCCAGCAGCTTGGAATCAGGGACCCTGTCCTACGAGCAGTACTTC. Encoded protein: CASSLESGTLSYEQYF.

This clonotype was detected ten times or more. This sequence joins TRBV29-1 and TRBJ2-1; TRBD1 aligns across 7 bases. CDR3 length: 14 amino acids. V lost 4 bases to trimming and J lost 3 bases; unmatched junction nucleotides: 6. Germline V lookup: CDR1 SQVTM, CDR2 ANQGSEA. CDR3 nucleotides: TGCAGCGTTGTAGGGGGCCACAACTACAATGAGCAGTTCTTC. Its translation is CSVVGGHNYNEQFF.

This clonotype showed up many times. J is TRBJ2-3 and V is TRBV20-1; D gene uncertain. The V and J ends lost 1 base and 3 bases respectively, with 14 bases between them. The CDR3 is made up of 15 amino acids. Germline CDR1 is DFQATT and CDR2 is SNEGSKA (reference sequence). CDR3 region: CSARGAAVGTDTQYF. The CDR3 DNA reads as TGCAGTGCTAGAGGGGCGGCCGTTGGGACAGATACGCAGTATTTT.

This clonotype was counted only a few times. CDR3 region: CASSLGVSGNQPQHF. CDR3 bases: TGCGCCAGCAGCCTAGGAGTTTCTGGCAATCAGCCCCAGCATTTT. The genes are TRBV4-3 and TRBJ1-5; D gene unclear. Per the germline V gene, CDR1 is LGHNA and CDR2 is YSLEER. The V and J ends lost 4 bases and 2 bases respectively, with 12 bases between them. This CDR3 has 15 amino acids.

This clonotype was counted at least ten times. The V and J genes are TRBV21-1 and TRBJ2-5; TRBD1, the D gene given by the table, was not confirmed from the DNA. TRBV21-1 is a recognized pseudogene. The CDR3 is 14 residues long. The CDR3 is CASNTGTGQETQYF. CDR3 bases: TGTGCCAGCAACACCGGGACAGGCCAAGAGACCCAGTACTTC.

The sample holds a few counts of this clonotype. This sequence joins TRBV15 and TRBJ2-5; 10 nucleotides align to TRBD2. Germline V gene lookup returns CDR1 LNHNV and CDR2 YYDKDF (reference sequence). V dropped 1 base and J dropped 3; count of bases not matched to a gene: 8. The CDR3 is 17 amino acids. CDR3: CATSRVGLAEKKETQYF. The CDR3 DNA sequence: TGTGCCACCAGCAGAGTTGGACTAGCGGAAAAAAAAGAGACCCAGTACTTC.

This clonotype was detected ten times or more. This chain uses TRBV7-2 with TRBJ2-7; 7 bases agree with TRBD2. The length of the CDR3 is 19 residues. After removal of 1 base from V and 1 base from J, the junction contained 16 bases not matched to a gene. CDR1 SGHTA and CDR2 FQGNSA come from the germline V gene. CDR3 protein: CASSLVAVRGSGDSYEQYF. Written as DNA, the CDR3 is TGTGCCAGCAGCTTAGTAGCGGTCCGAGGGAGCGGGGATTCCTACGAGCAGTACTTC.

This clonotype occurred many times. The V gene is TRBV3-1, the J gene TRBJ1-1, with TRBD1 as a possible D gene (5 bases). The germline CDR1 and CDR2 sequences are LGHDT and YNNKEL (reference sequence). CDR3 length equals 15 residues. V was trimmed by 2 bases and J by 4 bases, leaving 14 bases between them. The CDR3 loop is CASSQLGGRGTEAFF. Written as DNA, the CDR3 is TGTGCCAGCAGCCAATTGGGGGGACGTGGCACTGAAGCTTTCTTT.

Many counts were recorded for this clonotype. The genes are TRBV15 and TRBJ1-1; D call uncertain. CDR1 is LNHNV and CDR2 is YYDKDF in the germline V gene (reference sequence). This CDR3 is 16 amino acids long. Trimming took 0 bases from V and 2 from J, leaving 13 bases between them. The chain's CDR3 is CATSRDPAGGNTEAFF. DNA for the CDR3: TGTGCCACCAGCAGAGATCCGGCAGGAGGAAACACTGAAGCTTTCTTT.

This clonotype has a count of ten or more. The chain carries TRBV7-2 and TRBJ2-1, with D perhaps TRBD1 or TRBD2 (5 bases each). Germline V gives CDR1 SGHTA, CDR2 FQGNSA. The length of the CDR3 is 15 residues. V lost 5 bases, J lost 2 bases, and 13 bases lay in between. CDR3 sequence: CASSPSGGAYNEQFF. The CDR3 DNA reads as TGTGCCAGCAGCCCCTCTGGGGGTGCCTACAATGAGCAGTTCTTC.

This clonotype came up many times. The CDR3 protein is CASSHRTGGSNYGYTF. CDR3 DNA sequence: TGCGCCAGCAGCCACCGTACAGGGGGGAGTAACTATGGCTACACCTTC. This chain uses TRBV4-3 with TRBJ1-2; TRBD1 aligns across 8 bases. The V gene's germline CDR1 is LGHNA and CDR2 YSLEER. V lost 3 bases to trimming and J lost 1 base; unmatched junction nucleotides: 7. The CDR3 extends over 16 amino acids.

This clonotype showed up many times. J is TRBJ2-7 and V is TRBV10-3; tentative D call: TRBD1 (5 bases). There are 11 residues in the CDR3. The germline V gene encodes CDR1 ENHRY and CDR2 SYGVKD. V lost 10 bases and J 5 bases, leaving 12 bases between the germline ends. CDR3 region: CATGQGDEQYF. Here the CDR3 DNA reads TGTGCCACCGGGCAGGGCGACGAGCAGTACTTC.

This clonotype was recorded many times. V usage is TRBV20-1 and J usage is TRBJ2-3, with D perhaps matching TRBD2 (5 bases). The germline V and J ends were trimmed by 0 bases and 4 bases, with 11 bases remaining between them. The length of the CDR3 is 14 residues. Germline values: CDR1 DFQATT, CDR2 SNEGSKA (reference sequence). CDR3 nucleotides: TGCAGTGCTAGAGATCCCCTAGCAGCAGATACGCAGTATTTT. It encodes CSARDPLAADTQYF.